These 24 T cell receptor beta chains came from one sample sequenced in a study of CD8 T cells in Susac syndrome. Random hexamers were used to reverse transcribe the RNA input (about 0.45 to 1 ug). One entry per CDR3 protein results from TCRdb running MiXCR on the immunoSEQ multiplex PCR reads. Here the sample spans around 110,000 distinct CDR3 sequences, roughly 95% being singletons. Input material: CD8+ T cells from PBMCs. Receptors were obtained from a human donor with Susac syndrome.

The V call is TRBV7-9, the J call TRBJ1-2, with D uncertain. CDR1 is SEHNR, CDR2 FQNEAQ, per germline (reference sequence). The CDR3 loop spans 14 amino acids. Trimming shortened V by 4 bases and J by 4 bases, and 13 bases separated the two germline ends. CDR3 nucleotide sequence: TGTGCCAGCAGCTCCTCCGGAGCGGGCTATGGCTACACCTTC. It encodes CASSSSGAGYGYTF.

The chain uses TRBV2 and TRBJ2-7; 8 bases align to TRBD1. The J segment lost 6 bases and the V segment lost 10 bases, leaving 5 bases of the junction unmatched. From germline, CDR1 is SNHLY and CDR2 FYNNEI. There are 11 residues in the CDR3. The DNA of the CDR3 is TGTGCCACCCTAACAGGGGGCGAGCAGTACTTC. This encodes CATLTGGEQYF.

The CDR3 sequence is CASSMRGDTGELFF. CDR3 sequence (DNA): TGTGCCAGCAGCATGAGGGGTGACACCGGGGAGCTGTTTTTT. The chain has TRBV7-9 and TRBJ2-2; D possibly uses TRBD1 or TRBD2 (5 bases each). With 5 bases removed from V and 3 bases from J, the gap between germline ends came to 10 bases. The CDR3 totals 14 residues. Germline V gives CDR1 SEHNR, CDR2 FQNEAQ (reference sequence).

The J gene is TRBJ2-7, the V gene TRBV27, with D possibly being TRBD1 or TRBD2 (6 bases each). This CDR3 spans 14 amino acids. V dropped 1 base and J dropped 4 bases, with 11 bases sitting between them. Germline V CDR1 and CDR2: MNHEY, SMNVEV (reference sequence). The CDR3 DNA reads TGTGCCAGCAGTTTATACGGGGGCTTGTACGAGCAGTACTTC. This encodes CASSLYGGLYEQYF.

V and J are TRBV7-9 and TRBJ1-5, with TRBD1 matching 9 bases. The CDR3 consists of 14 residues. Trimming cost V 5 bases and J 7 bases; bases outside gene matches: 6. Germline assignment: CDR1 SEHNR and CDR2 FQNEAQ (reference sequence). The CDR3 sequence: CASSQGQGAQPQHF. The CDR3 nucleotides read TGTGCCAGCAGCCAGGGACAGGGTGCACAGCCCCAGCATTTT.

V is TRBV5-1 and J is TRBJ2-1; maybe TRBD2 (6 bases). Trimming left V 4 bases short and J 5 bases short, with 13 bases between. Germline CDR1 and CDR2: SGHRS and YFSETQ. The CDR3 extends over 14 amino acids. The CDR3 sequence: CASSPAGGNNEQFF. For the CDR3, the DNA is TGCGCCAGCAGCCCGGCCGGGGGAAACAATGAGCAGTTCTTC.

The chain recombines TRBV20-1 with TRBJ2-1; no definite D call. This CDR3 region has 13 residues. V shed 1 base and J shed 7 bases, with 11 bases lying between them. The germline V gene encodes CDR1 DFQATT and CDR2 SNEGSKA (reference sequence). The CDR3 nucleotides are TGCAGTGCTAGAGTAGGTAGTCGGAATGAGCAGTTCTTC. This translates into CSARVGSRNEQFF.

The chain recombines TRBV12-3 or TRBV12-4 with TRBJ2-7; possible D gene TRBD2, 5 bases. The CDR3 sequence is 12 residues long. V shed 10 bases and J shed 3 bases, with 13 bases lying between them. The CDR3 DNA sequence: TGTGCCACTAGCAGATCCTTCTACGAGCAGTACTTC. This codes for CATSRSFYEQYF.

The gene calls are TRBV13 and TRBJ2-7; 7 bases align to TRBD2. The CDR3 covers 14 residues. Trimming took 5 bases from V and 3 from J; bases not matched to a gene: 7. Germline V gene lookup returns CDR1 PRHDT and CDR2 FYEKMQ (reference sequence). For the CDR3, the DNA is TGTGCCAGCAGCCCCACGGGGGGAGGCTACGAGCAGTACTTC. Translated: CASSPTGGGYEQYF.

The rearrangement uses TRBV10-3 and TRBJ1-6, with D possibly matching TRBD1 (5 bases). The V gene's germline CDR1 is ENHRY and CDR2 SYGVKD. CDR3 length: 21 amino acids. V lost 10 bases and J 0 bases, leaving 31 bases between the germline ends. CDR3 sequence: CATGVQGDRVEGSSYNSPLHF. In nucleotides, the CDR3 is TGTGCCACGGGCGTACAAGGGGATCGAGTCGAGGGGAGCTCCTATAATTCACCCCTCCACTTT.

The CDR3 DNA sequence: TGTGCTAGTGGACCGGACAGGGGAATACAGCAGCCCCAGCATTTT. Residues: CASGPDRGIQQPQHF. The V gene is TRBV12-5, the J gene TRBJ1-5; 9 bases fit TRBD1. The length of the CDR3 is 15 residues. Germline V CDR1 and CDR2: LGHNT, FRNRAP. V was clipped by 6 bases and J by 7 bases; unmatched bases: 10.

CDR3 amino acids: CSARASGETQYF. The CDR3 DNA sequence: TGCAGTGCTAGAGCCAGCGGGGAGACCCAGTACTTC. V and J are TRBV20-1 and TRBJ2-5; possibly TRBD2 for D (6 bases). With 1 base removed from V and 5 bases from J, the gap between germline ends came to 8 bases. Germline CDR1 DFQATT, CDR2 SNEGSKA (reference sequence). This CDR3 is built from 12 residues.

The V call is TRBV20-1, the J call TRBJ2-5; 9 nucleotides align to TRBD2. Looked up from germline, CDR1 is DFQATT and CDR2 is SNEGSKA (reference sequence). The length of the CDR3 is 15 residues. With 3 bases clipped from V and 2 bases from J, the junction kept 7 bases outside the gene matches. In nucleotides, the CDR3 is TGCAGTGCTAGGGGCGTTCTAGCGGGGCAAGAGACCCAGTACTTC. Translation gives CSARGVLAGQETQYF.

The chain recombines TRBV7-9 with TRBJ1-1; D gene uncertain. Germline values: CDR1 SEHNR, CDR2 FQNEAQ (reference sequence). The CDR3 length is 15 residues. The V end was cut by 6 bases, the J end by 1 base, with 15 bases between. The CDR3 DNA is TGTGCCAGCAGATTTTGGGGAATCGGGAACACTGAAGCTTTCTTT. Translated: CASRFWGIGNTEAFF.

The rearrangement joins TRBV4-3 to TRBJ1-1; D call uncertain. CDR1 and CDR2 (germline): LGHNA, YSLEER. Deletions cut 4 bases from V and 2 bases from J, with 8 bases between. The CDR3 runs 13 residues. This chain's CDR3 is CASSPRRNTEAFF. DNA for the CDR3: TGCGCCAGCAGCCCTCGCCGAAACACTGAAGCTTTCTTT.

The J gene is TRBJ2-5, the V gene TRBV6-2 or TRBV6-3; TRBD1 matches 8 bases. Trimming at V came to 5 bases and at J to 4 bases, leaving 6 bases not matched to a gene. The CDR3 sequence is 14 residues long. Germline V lookup: CDR1 MNHEY, CDR2 SVGEGT. The CDR3 loop reads CASSRQGSGETQYF. The CDR3 nucleotides read TGTGCCAGCAGTCGACAGGGGAGCGGAGAGACCCAGTACTTC.

Only one count was recorded for this clonotype. The chain is built from TRBV25-1 and TRBJ1-1; no clear D gene. There are 12 residues in the CDR3. V lost 0 bases and J lost 8, with 7 bases in between. CDR1 MGHDK and CDR2 SYGVNS come from the germline V gene. The CDR3 DNA reads as TGTGCCAGCAGTGAATACACAGAAGAAGCTTTCTTT. It translates to CASSEYTEEAFF.

This sequence joins TRBV5-1 and TRBJ2-7, with 10 bases aligning to TRBD1. V shed 4 bases, J shed 6 bases, and the junction held 7 bases outside the gene matches. Germline values: CDR1 SGHRS, CDR2 YFSETQ. The CDR3 totals 14 residues. The CDR3 DNA reads TGCGCCAGCAGCCCCGGGACAGGGGTAGCCGAGCAGTACTTC. Protein sequence: CASSPGTGVAEQYF.

This clonotype was found once. This rearrangement joins TRBV7-3 to TRBJ2-3; 8 nucleotides agree with TRBD2. The trim removed 4 bases at V and 10 bases at J, leaving 10 bases unmatched. CDR1 is SGHTA and CDR2 is FQGTGA in the germline V gene. This CDR3 region has 14 residues. DNA of the CDR3: TGTGCCAGCAGCTCACGATTCGGGGGGGAGTCGCAGTATTTT. This sequence encodes CASSSRFGGESQYF.

CDR3 region: CASTPPEGETQYF. CDR3 in DNA: TGTGCCAGCACTCCCCCGGAGGGCGAGACCCAGTACTTC. The chain carries TRBV9 and TRBJ2-5; possibly TRBD2 for D (6 bases). This CDR3 contains 13 residues. Germline loops: CDR1 SGDLS, CDR2 YYNGEE. V lost 6 bases, J lost 5 bases, and 14 bases lay in between.

This chain links TRBV4-1 with TRBJ1-1; no definite D call. The CDR3 contains 13 residues. Germline loops: CDR1 MGHRA, CDR2 YSYEKL. Trimming removed 0 bases at V and 5 bases at J, with 7 bases between. The CDR3: CASSQEHRTEAFF. Here the CDR3 DNA reads TGCGCCAGCAGCCAAGAACATCGAACTGAAGCTTTCTTT.

The chain is built from TRBV9 and TRBJ2-3; 7 nucleotides line up with TRBD2. The CDR3 totals 16 residues. Trimming removed 4 bases from V and 2 bases from J; junction bases left unmatched: 10. Germline CDR1 is SGDLS and CDR2 is YYNGEE. The chain's CDR3 is CASSFRTSPPTDTQYF. Here the CDR3 DNA reads TGTGCCAGCAGCTTCCGGACTAGTCCGCCCACAGATACGCAGTATTTT.

The V gene is TRBV20-1, the J gene TRBJ2-7, with D perhaps matching TRBD2 (6 bases). Germline V gene lookup returns CDR1 DFQATT and CDR2 SNEGSKA (reference sequence). V was shortened by 3 bases and J by 7 bases, with 10 bases between the two germline ends. The CDR3 extends over 11 amino acids. CDR3 sequence: CSASAGREQYF. The CDR3 nucleotides are TGCAGTGCTAGCGCGGGGCGGGAGCAGTACTTC.

This chain connects TRBV7-9 to TRBJ2-3, with TRBD1 matching 10 bases. Germline trimming cut 7 bases from V and 2 bases from J; bases unmatched to any gene: 9. The germline CDR1 and CDR2 sequences are SEHNR and FQNEAQ (reference sequence). The CDR3 contains 16 residues. This CDR3 is CASTLGTGDNTDTQYF. As DNA, the CDR3 is TGTGCCAGCACCCTAGGGACAGGGGACAACACAGATACGCAGTATTTT.